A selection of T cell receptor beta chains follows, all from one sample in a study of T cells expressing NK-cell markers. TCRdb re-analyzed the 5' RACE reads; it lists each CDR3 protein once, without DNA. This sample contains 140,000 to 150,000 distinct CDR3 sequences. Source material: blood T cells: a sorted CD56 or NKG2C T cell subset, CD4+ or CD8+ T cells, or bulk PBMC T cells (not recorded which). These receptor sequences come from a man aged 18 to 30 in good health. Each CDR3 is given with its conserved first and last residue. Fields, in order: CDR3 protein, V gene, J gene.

CDR3aa: CASSLAPGTDTQYF; v_gene: TRBV13; j_gene: TRBJ2-3
CDR3aa: CAWSAGTGQETQYF; v_gene: TRBV30; j_gene: TRBJ2-5
CDR3aa: CASREGNEQFF; v_gene: TRBV28; j_gene: TRBJ2-1
CDR3aa: CASSLGVGNAYEQYF; v_gene: TRBV5-1; j_gene: TRBJ2-7
CDR3aa: CASTRVGEQYF; v_gene: TRBV28; j_gene: TRBJ2-7
CDR3aa: CASSGGPGRESYNEQFF; v_gene: TRBV9; j_gene: TRBJ2-1
CDR3aa: CASSVVQGNQPQHF; v_gene: TRBV27; j_gene: TRBJ1-5
CDR3aa: CASRTSGSVQFF; v_gene: TRBV6-6; j_gene: TRBJ2-1
CDR3aa: CASSQTPGQGLRNTEAFF; v_gene: TRBV4-1; j_gene: TRBJ1-1
CDR3aa: CASTPVGTSFETQYF; v_gene: TRBV2; j_gene: TRBJ2-5
CDR3aa: CSASRPIPYNEQFF; v_gene: TRBV20-1; j_gene: TRBJ2-1
CDR3aa: CASSLWDREGNGYTF; v_gene: TRBV7-8; j_gene: TRBJ1-2
CDR3aa: CASSLGGLAGQETQYF; v_gene: TRBV5-1; j_gene: TRBJ2-5
CDR3aa: CASSGGTGTEAFF; v_gene: TRBV2; j_gene: TRBJ1-1
CDR3aa: CASSGRLAGDEETQYF; v_gene: TRBV9; j_gene: TRBJ2-5
CDR3aa: CASRDRGEGMNEQFF; v_gene: TRBV4-2; j_gene: TRBJ2-1
CDR3aa: CASSQEGLPYQETQYF; v_gene: TRBV3-1; j_gene: TRBJ2-5
CDR3aa: CASSYITGVEAFF; v_gene: TRBV7-9; j_gene: TRBJ1-1
CDR3aa: CASKQGPNTEAFF; v_gene: TRBV6-1; j_gene: TRBJ1-1
CDR3aa: CASSLVGTGVQPQHF; v_gene: TRBV12-3/TRBV12-4; j_gene: TRBJ1-5
CDR3aa: CASSFTGERDTQYF; v_gene: TRBV13; j_gene: TRBJ2-3
CDR3aa: CASSQARSGRGYEQFF; v_gene: TRBV4-3; j_gene: TRBJ2-1
CDR3aa: CASSPVEGEQFF; v_gene: TRBV28; j_gene: TRBJ2-1
CDR3aa: CASSRETSLLNEQFF; v_gene: TRBV7-6; j_gene: TRBJ2-1
CDR3aa: CATSRGLAGLTGELFF; v_gene: TRBV15; j_gene: TRBJ2-2
CDR3aa: CASSQESRREQYF; v_gene: TRBV3-1; j_gene: TRBJ2-7
CDR3aa: CASSPTSAPSYEQYF; v_gene: TRBV11-2; j_gene: TRBJ2-7
CDR3aa: CSVEGGDSATNEQFF; v_gene: TRBV29-1; j_gene: TRBJ2-1
CDR3aa: CASSLIDKGTEAFF; v_gene: TRBV11-3; j_gene: TRBJ1-1
CDR3aa: CAWEPTGNAEAFF; v_gene: TRBV30; j_gene: TRBJ1-1
CDR3aa: CASSSPGGGEQYF; v_gene: TRBV5-6; j_gene: TRBJ2-7
CDR3aa: CASSSPGPWAFEQFF; v_gene: TRBV11-2; j_gene: TRBJ2-1
CDR3aa: CASTQGYNSPLHF; v_gene: TRBV27; j_gene: TRBJ1-6
CDR3aa: CASSFFAGQGKETQYF; v_gene: TRBV12-3/TRBV12-4; j_gene: TRBJ2-5
CDR3aa: CASSLIKVTGGNTEAFF; v_gene: TRBV27; j_gene: TRBJ1-1